Shown below are 27 T cell receptor beta chains from a single sample sequenced in a study of blood T cell repertoires in COVID-19. Some clones are missing from TCRdb's copy, which holds only in-frame ones; the method was immunoSEQ multiplex PCR. The table includes fewer than 350,000 clones, about 91% detected once. The sequenced sample was peripheral blood. Receptor source: a woman aged 30 to 39 with COVID-19, enrolled during active disease.

This rearrangement joins TRBV7-5 to TRBJ1-1; the D call TRBD1 from the table was never checked on the DNA. TRBV7-5 is noted as a pseudogene. The CDR3 runs to 13 residues. The CDR3 reads CARSHSDNTEAFF. The CDR3 DNA reads TGTGCCAGAAGCCACAGTGACAACACTGAAGCTTTCTTT.

This clone has only one observation. The chain combines TRBV4-1 with TRBJ1-2; 8 nucleotides agree with TRBD1. J was trimmed by 5 bases and V by 1 base; bases with no gene match: 15. The CDR3 extends over 18 amino acids. The germline gives CDR1 MGHRA, CDR2 YSYEKL. The CDR3 DNA is TGCGCCAGCAGCCAAGTACCCTTGGGACAGGAGTTTGTGTATGGCTACACCTTC. Its protein product is CASSQVPLGQEFVYGYTF.

The CDR3 region is CASSPGQGHNQPQHF. Here the CDR3 DNA reads TGTGCCAGCTCCCCGGGACAGGGTCACAATCAGCCCCAGCATTTT. This chain joins TRBV18 and TRBJ1-5, with TRBD1 matching 9 bases. The CDR3 consists of 15 residues. Trimming took 6 bases from V and 3 from J; bases not matched to a gene: 6. Germline V gives CDR1 KGHSH, CDR2 LQKENI.

Regarding this clone: The same CDR3 also results from other DNA sequences found in this sample. The chain recombines TRBV18 with TRBJ1-5; D is perhaps TRBD1 (5 bases). V was cut by 6 bases and J by 5 bases, with 14 bases left in between. The germline CDR1 and CDR2 sequences are KGHSH and LQKENI. The CDR3 loop spans 14 amino acids. The CDR3 DNA sequence: TGTGCCAGCTCCCCGCAGGGAAGGGATCAGCCCCAGCATTTT. Translating it yields CASSPQGRDQPQHF.

The chain is built from TRBV30 and TRBJ2-1, with 11 bases fitting TRBD2. This CDR3 comprises 13 residues. Trimming cost V 3 bases and J 9 bases; bases outside gene matches: 4. The germline V gene has CDR1 GTSNPN and CDR2 SVGIG (reference sequence). The CDR3 here is CAWRLAGGIEQFF. CDR3 nucleotides: TGTGCCTGGAGGCTAGCGGGGGGTATTGAGCAGTTCTTC. The full variable domain, rest sourced from reference TRBV30 and TRBJ2-1, is SQTIHQWPATLVQPVGSPLSLECTVEGTSNPNLYWYRQAAGRGLQLLFYSVGIGQISSEVPQNLSASRPQDRQFILSSKKLLLSDSGFYLCAWRLAGGIEQFFGPGTRLTVL.

The chain has TRBV6-5 and TRBJ1-2, with D tentatively TRBD1 (6 bases). The CDR3 has 13 amino acids. Germline V lookup: CDR1 MNHEY, CDR2 SVGAGI. The V and J ends lost 2 bases and 4 bases respectively, with 8 bases between them. This chain's CDR3 is CASSYGDTYGYTF. CDR3 nucleotide sequence: TGTGCCAGCAGTTACGGGGACACCTATGGCTACACCTTC.

This clone came up once. The CDR3 nucleotides read TGTGCCAGCAGCCCCCAAAGGGGGGGCCCTGGCTACACCTTC. Protein sequence: CASSPQRGGPGYTF. V gene TRBV7-2 combines with J gene TRBJ1-2; TRBD1 might be the D (6 bases). Trimming removed 5 bases at V and 7 bases at J, with 17 bases between. The germline CDR1 and CDR2 sequences are SGHTA and FQGNSA. The CDR3 spans 14 residues.

The rearrangement uses TRBV10-3 and TRBJ2-7, with D possibly being TRBD2 (7 bases). Trimming stripped 6 bases from V and 5 bases from J, with 14 bases between. The CDR3 contains 13 residues. Germline V gene data show CDR1 as ENHRY and CDR2 as SYGVKD. CDR3 DNA sequence: TGTGCCATCAGGGAAAGGGGGGGGGACGAGCAGTACGTC. Its protein is CAIRERGGDEQYV.

The chain combines TRBV19 with TRBJ2-7; 11 bases match TRBD2. CDR1 LNHDA and CDR2 SQIVND come from the germline V gene (reference sequence). Unmatched junction bases numbered 1, after V lost 5 bases and J lost 4 bases. The CDR3 has 13 residues. The CDR3 protein is CASSLAGGYEQYF. The CDR3 DNA reads as TGTGCCAGTAGTTTAGCGGGGGGGTACGAGCAGTACTTC. The full variable domain, with the rest looked up from reference TRBV19 and TRBJ2-7, is DGGITQSPKYLFRKEGQNVTLSCEQNLNHDAMYWYRQDPGQGLRLIYYSQIVNDFQKGDIAEGYSVSREKKESFPLTVTSAQKNPTAFYLCASSLAGGYEQYFGPGTRLTVT.

The chain recombines TRBV5-1 with TRBJ2-1, with D unclear. Germline CDR1 reads SGHRS; CDR2 reads YFSETQ. There are 13 residues in the CDR3. V was cut by 2 bases and J by 4 bases, with 7 bases left in between. CDR3 residues: CASSLTGYNEQFF. CDR3 nucleotide sequence: TGCGCCAGCAGCTTAACCGGTTACAATGAGCAGTTCTTC.

The table lists this clone with a count of one. The chain recombines TRBV18 with TRBJ1-1, with D perhaps matching TRBD1 (5 bases). Germline loops: CDR1 KGHSH, CDR2 LQKENI. The CDR3 covers 15 residues. Trimming took 4 bases from V and 1 from J, leaving 13 bases between them. Here the CDR3 DNA reads TGTGCCAGCTCACTCCACGACAGTAAGAACACTGAAGCTTTCTTT. This sequence encodes CASSLHDSKNTEAFF.

This rearrangement joins TRBV28 to TRBJ2-3, with 10 bases that match TRBD1. This CDR3 is 13 amino acids long. CDR1 MDHEN and CDR2 SYDVKM come from the germline V gene. After removal of 6 bases from V and 4 bases from J, the junction contained 1 base not matched to a gene. Here the CDR3 reads CASRTGGADTQYF. DNA of the CDR3: TGTGCCAGCAGGACAGGGGGCGCAGATACGCAGTATTTT.

This chain joins TRBV20-1 and TRBJ1-4; the match to TRBD1 covers 8 bases. V lost 3 bases to trimming and J lost 6 bases; unmatched junction nucleotides: 9. The CDR3 spans 15 residues. Germline V gives CDR1 DFQATT, CDR2 SNEGSKA (reference sequence). The CDR3 here is CSASRGTGGYEKLFF. DNA of the CDR3: TGCAGTGCTAGTCGGGGGACAGGCGGCTATGAAAAACTGTTTTTT.

This clone was recorded only once. The V and J genes are TRBV7-8 and TRBJ1-5; D unclear. Per germline, CDR1 SGHVS and CDR2 FQNEAQ. Trimming shortened V by 4 bases and J by 1 base, and 8 bases separated the two germline ends. This CDR3 region has 14 residues. For the CDR3, the DNA is TGTGCCAGCAGCTATGGGCAGAGCAATCAGCCCCAGCATTTT. As protein: CASSYGQSNQPQHF.

This chain connects TRBV6-1 to TRBJ1-3, with D possibly being TRBD1 (5 bases). The CDR3 contains 13 residues. Per germline, CDR1 MNHNS and CDR2 SASEGT. Trimming pared 3 bases from V and 4 bases from J, leaving 7 bases between. The chain's CDR3 is CASSEAGGNTIYF. CDR3 DNA sequence: TGTGCCAGCAGTGAGGCAGGGGGAAACACCATATATTTT.

This clone was detected once. The V call is TRBV19, the J call TRBJ1-1; 7 bases line up with TRBD1. Germline CDR1 is LNHDA and CDR2 is SQIVND (reference sequence). The CDR3 length is 16 residues. The V gene end was trimmed by 3 bases and the J gene end by 1 base; junction bases not matched to a gene: 8. CDR3 nucleotides: TGTGCCAGTAGTATCAACAGGGGCCGGGGGAACACTGAAGCTTTCTTT. This gives the protein CASSINRGRGNTEAFF.

For the CDR3, the DNA is TGTGCCAGCAGTGAAGTGGGACAGATAAGCTATGGCTACACCTTC. This translates into CASSEVGQISYGYTF. V and J are TRBV6-1 and TRBJ1-2, with 7 positions matching TRBD1. Trimming cost V 1 base and J 4 bases; bases outside gene matches: 6. CDR3 length equals 15 residues. Germline CDR1 is MNHNS and CDR2 is SASEGT.

The chain is built from TRBV2 and TRBJ2-3, with D tentatively TRBD1 (6 bases). The CDR3 spans 12 residues. V lost 6 bases and J 10 bases, leaving 14 bases between the germline ends. Germline V gene data show CDR1 as SNHLY and CDR2 as FYNNEI. The CDR3: CASSSGVLPQYF. CDR3 nucleotide sequence: TGTGCCAGCAGCTCAGGGGTCCTGCCGCAGTATTTT.

This rearrangement joins TRBV2 to TRBJ1-2; D possibly corresponds to TRBD1 (5 bases). Trimming shortened V by 6 bases and J by 0 bases, and 11 bases separated the two germline ends. CDR3 length: 14 amino acids. CDR1 is SNHLY, CDR2 FYNNEI, per germline. As DNA, the CDR3 is TGTGCCAGCAGCGGAGGGGTCCCTAACTATGGCTACACCTTC. Its protein product is CASSGGVPNYGYTF.

The DNA for the CDR3 is TGTGCCAGCAGCCATGGGGGGACTGAAGCTTTCTTT. It specifies CASSHGGTEAFF. The chain uses TRBV3-1 (or the pseudogene TRBV3-2) and TRBJ1-1, with D possibly matching TRBD1 (5 bases). V lost 3 bases, J lost 5 bases, and 7 bases lay in between. From germline, CDR1 is LGHDT and CDR2 YNNKEL (reference sequence). The length of the CDR3 is 12 residues.

The V call is TRBV19, the J call TRBJ1-2, with unresolved D. Trimming removed 5 bases at V and 4 bases at J, with 14 bases between. This CDR3 is built from 14 residues. In germline, CDR1 is LNHDA, CDR2 SQIVND (reference sequence). CDR3 DNA: TGTGCCAGTAGTTTGACCTCGGGGTTCTATGGCTACACCTTC. As protein: CASSLTSGFYGYTF.

This rearrangement joins TRBV21-1 to TRBJ1-1; TRBD1 is the table's D call and was not checked against the DNA. TRBV21-1 is a listed pseudogene. CDR3 length equals 15 residues. The CDR3 coding sequence is TGTGCCAGCAGCAAAGGGACAACCGGTACCACTGAAGCTTTCTTT. Translated, it gives CASSKGTTGTTEAFF.

This clone showed up just a few times. The CDR3 DNA follows: TGTGCCAGCACCGACAGGGGCTACGAGCAGTACGTC. Translation: CASTDRGYEQYV. The chain links TRBV6-6 to TRBJ2-7, with TRBD1 identical over 8 bases. The J segment lost 3 bases and the V segment lost 7 bases, leaving 2 bases of the junction unmatched. CDR3 length: 12 amino acids. Germline values: CDR1 MNHNY, CDR2 SVGAGI (reference sequence).

The J gene is TRBJ1-6, the V gene TRBV4-2, with D possibly matching TRBD1 (5 bases). Trimming stripped 5 bases from V and 8 bases from J, with 22 bases between. Germline V gives CDR1 LGHNA, CDR2 YNFKEQ. The CDR3 contains 17 residues. DNA of the CDR3: TGTGCCAGCAGCTCCACACAACGCGGCAGGGCAGATTCACCCCTCCACTTT. Amino acids: CASSSTQRGRADSPLHF.

The V and J genes are TRBV6-1 and TRBJ2-3, with 12 bases aligning to TRBD2. Germline V CDR1 and CDR2: MNHNS, SASEGT. CDR3 length: 16 residues. J lost 6 bases, V lost 0 bases, and 4 bases had no gene match. The CDR3 DNA is TGTGCCAGCAGTGAAGCGGGACTAGCGGGTACGGATACGCAGTATTTT. Its protein is CASSEAGLAGTDTQYF.

This sequence joins TRBV4-1 and TRBJ1-5, with D hard to call. The CDR3 consists of 15 residues. Trimming left V 5 bases short and J 2 bases short, with 13 bases between. Germline lookup yields CDR1 MGHRA and CDR2 YSYEKL. CDR3 nucleotides: TGCGCCAGCAGCTTACTTGACCGGGGCAATCAGCCCCAGCATTTT. It codes for CASSLLDRGNQPQHF.

V and J are TRBV6-5 and TRBJ1-5; D gene uncertain. Germline-derived CDR1 and CDR2 are MNHEY and SVGAGI. Trimming left V 11 bases short and J 7 bases short, with 15 bases between. The CDR3 contains 12 residues. The CDR3 region has the DNA TGTGCCGTTGGCCGGGTTCCCCAGCCCCAGCATTTT. Residues: CAVGRVPQPQHF.